The 20 T cell receptor beta chains reported below all come from one sample, sequenced in a study of beta chain features in type 1 diabetes. Findings and caveats of the study: Shorter TCRB CDR3s, moderately but significantly so, marked every one of the four CD4+ subsets in Type 1 diabetes patients.

Sequenced material consisted of expressed TCRB transcripts (all of the isolated RNA was reverse transcribed). Here immunoSEQ multiplex PCR was the method, and the copy in TCRdb shows in-frame clones only, minus some. The top ten hold 0.5% of the sample, which has about 180,000 clones, 6.5% to 8.5% seen once. No antigen is known for these receptors. The sequenced material came from central memory CD4+ T cells from blood. The receptors here all came from a man between 18 and 29 years old with type 1 diabetes.

There are a few counts of this clone. J is TRBJ2-1 and V is TRBV5-1; 8 positions agree with TRBD2. CDR1 SGHRS and CDR2 YFSETQ come from the germline V gene. Losses at the gene ends were 9 bases for V and 7 bases for J; bases not matched to a gene: 9. The CDR3 extends over 13 amino acids. CDR3 coding DNA: TGCGCCACTTCACCCGGGGGGGATAATGAGCAGTTCTTC. It specifies CATSPGGDNEQFF.

This rearrangement joins TRBV28 to TRBJ1-4, with a weak D call TRBD1 (6 bases). V was pared by 7 bases and J by 7 bases, with 22 bases between. The V gene's germline CDR1 is MDHEN and CDR2 SYDVKM. The CDR3 spans 16 residues. The CDR3 is CASTLRIGGRVEKLFF. The CDR3 region has the DNA TGTGCCAGCACCTTAAGGATAGGGGGAAGGGTTGAAAAACTGTTTTTT.

This chain connects TRBV28 to TRBJ1-5; possibly TRBD1 for D (6 bases). In germline, CDR1 is MDHEN, CDR2 SYDVKM. V was shortened by 3 bases and J by 1 base, with 13 bases between the two germline ends. This CDR3 spans 16 amino acids. As DNA, the CDR3 is TGTGCCAGCAGTTTCTTGGGGGCTGGAAGCAATCAGCCCCAGCATTTT. Its protein is CASSFLGAGSNQPQHF.

This clone was seen a handful of times. V usage is TRBV28 and J usage is TRBJ1-2; the D gene is possibly TRBD1 (5 bases). The V end lost 4 bases, the J end lost 5 bases, and 17 bases lay between the germline ends. The CDR3 spans 15 residues. Germline CDR1 MDHEN, CDR2 SYDVKM. The CDR3 DNA reads as TGTGCCAGCAGTTCGACAGAGCCTCCAGAGTATGGCTACACCTTC. Protein product: CASSSTEPPEYGYTF.

The chain couples TRBV30 to TRBJ1-2; TRBD1 matches 7 bases. V was clipped by 2 bases and J by 2 bases; unmatched bases: 2. The CDR3 contains 13 residues. Germline CDR1 and CDR2: GTSNPN and SVGIG (reference sequence). CDR3 DNA: TGTGCCTGGAGTATGGGACAGAACTATGGCTACACCTTC. It specifies CAWSMGQNYGYTF.

This clone was seen more than once but under ten times. The chain has TRBV5-1 and TRBJ2-2; the D gene is possibly TRBD2 (5 bases). The CDR3 spans 13 residues. Between the trimmed V and J ends, which lost 5 bases and 7 bases, there was a span of 12 bases. Germline V gene sequence: CDR1 SGHRS, CDR2 YFSETQ. The CDR3 bases are TGCGCCAGCAGGCCTGCGGGTAACGGGGAGCTGTTTTTT. The encoded protein is CASRPAGNGELFF.

This clone was counted only a few times. V usage is TRBV5-1 and J usage is TRBJ2-7; D possibly corresponds to TRBD2 (5 bases). Trimming removed 1 base from V and 7 bases from J, with 21 bases in between. There are 16 residues in the CDR3. CDR1 and CDR2 from the germline V gene are SGHRS and YFSETQ. The CDR3 DNA sequence: TGCGCCAGCAGCTTGTTTAGCCAGACCCAAGGAGGAGAGCAGTACTTC. It translates to CASSLFSQTQGGEQYF. The full variable domain, its missing parts supplied by reference TRBV5-1 and TRBJ2-7, is KAGVTQTPRYLIKTRGQQVTLSCSPISGHRSVSWYQQTPGQGLQFLFEYFSETQRNKGNFPGRFSGRQFSNSRSEMNVSTLELGDSALYLCASSLFSQTQGGEQYFGPGTRLTVT.

The chain joins TRBV25-1 to TRBJ2-1; possible D gene TRBD2, 6 bases. The germline V gene has CDR1 MGHDK and CDR2 SYGVNS. The CDR3 is 15 amino acids. Trimming pared 2 bases from V and 3 bases from J, leaving 11 bases between. The CDR3 nucleotides read TGTGCCAGCAGTGAAAGGTGGGGGGACTACAATGAGCAGTTCTTC. It is translated as CASSERWGDYNEQFF.

This clone was picked up a small number of times. The genes are TRBV30 and TRBJ1-2; maybe TRBD1 (6 bases). The germline V gene encodes CDR1 GTSNPN and CDR2 SVGIG (reference sequence). CDR3 length: 14 residues. Deletions cut 0 bases from V and 0 bases from J, with 8 bases between. CDR3 in amino acids: CAWSVGAPNYGYTF. As DNA, the CDR3 is TGTGCCTGGAGTGTGGGGGCCCCTAACTATGGCTACACCTTC. Full variable domain (remainder filled in from reference TRBV30 and TRBJ1-2): SQTIHQWPATLVQPVGSPLSLECTVEGTSNPNLYWYRQAAGRGLQLLFYSVGIGQISSEVPQNLSASRPQDRQFILSSKKLLLSDSGFYLCAWSVGAPNYGYTFGSGTRLTVV.

The sample holds a few counts of this clone. This chain uses TRBV30 with TRBJ2-5, with TRBD1 matching over 7 bases. Germline trimming cut 0 bases from V and 6 bases from J; bases unmatched to any gene: 10. This CDR3 has 15 amino acids. Germline V lookup: CDR1 GTSNPN, CDR2 SVGIG (reference sequence). The chain's CDR3 is CAWSVHRGARQTQYF. The CDR3, as DNA: TGTGCCTGGAGTGTACACAGGGGTGCGCGGCAGACCCAGTACTTC.

This rearrangement joins TRBV7-9 to TRBJ1-1; D unclear. Trimming took off 7 bases at V and 7 bases at J, with 10 bases between the two ends. CDR3 length: 11 amino acids. Looked up from germline, CDR1 is SEHNR and CDR2 is FQNEAQ (reference sequence). CDR3 amino acids: CASTDAGEAFF. CDR3 nucleotide sequence: TGTGCCAGCACGGACGCGGGTGAAGCTTTCTTT.

This chain links TRBV5-4 with TRBJ1-2, with D possibly matching TRBD1 (6 bases). CDR1 and CDR2 (germline): SGHNT, YYREEE (reference sequence). The CDR3 spans 15 residues. V was cut by 3 bases and J by 3 bases, with 15 bases left in between. CDR3 residues: CASSWGGGVDYGYTF. CDR3 in DNA: TGTGCCAGCAGCTGGGGAGGGGGGGTCGACTATGGCTACACCTTC.

This sequence joins TRBV19 and TRBJ1-1; possible D gene TRBD1, 5 bases. CDR3 size: 14 residues. Trimming left V 1 base short and J 6 bases short, with 12 bases between. From germline, CDR1 is LNHDA and CDR2 SQIVND (reference sequence). CDR3 region: CASSIADQGPEAFF. The CDR3 bases are TGTGCCAGTAGTATAGCCGATCAGGGTCCTGAAGCTTTCTTT.

V is TRBV5-1 and J is TRBJ2-7, with D perhaps TRBD2 (6 bases). This CDR3 is built from 15 residues. Trimming removed 4 bases from V and 2 bases from J, with 16 bases in between. Looked up from germline, CDR1 is SGHRS and CDR2 is YFSETQ. The chain's CDR3 is CASSPAGLITYEQYF. CDR3 in DNA: TGCGCCAGCAGCCCGGCGGGACTCATAACCTACGAGCAGTACTTC.

The chain carries TRBV27 and TRBJ2-1, with 11 bases identical to TRBD2. The V and J ends lost 9 bases and 0 bases, in that order; junction bases with no gene match: 13. The CDR3 is made up of 18 amino acids. CDR1 is MNHEY and CDR2 is SMNVEV in the germline V gene (reference sequence). CDR3: CASKMGLAGGSSYNEQFF. The CDR3 nucleotides are TGTGCCAGTAAGATGGGGCTAGCGGGAGGCAGCTCCTACAATGAGCAGTTCTTC.

This clone was detected a few times. V is TRBV28 and J is TRBJ1-1, with TRBD1 identical over 8 bases. Trimming took 5 bases from V and 1 from J; bases not matched to a gene: 6. This CDR3 has 15 amino acids. CDR1 and CDR2 from the germline V gene are MDHEN and SYDVKM. CDR3: CASSPPGQGNTEAFF. The CDR3 bases are TGTGCCAGCAGTCCTCCCGGACAGGGGAACACTGAAGCTTTCTTT.

This sequence joins TRBV7-2 and TRBJ2-6; 7 bases are shared with TRBD1. With 5 bases clipped from V and 4 bases from J, the junction kept 8 bases outside the gene matches. CDR1 is SGHTA, CDR2 FQGNSA, per germline. This CDR3 contains 16 residues. CDR3 amino acids: CASSPRGGGGANVLTF. The CDR3 nucleotides are TGTGCCAGCAGCCCGAGAGGGGGCGGAGGGGCCAACGTCCTGACTTTC.

The table lists this clone with a few counts. The chain is built from TRBV2 and TRBJ1-2; D uncertain. This CDR3 comprises 14 residues. Germline-derived CDR1 and CDR2 are SNHLY and FYNNEI. V dropped 0 bases and J dropped 4 bases, with 9 bases sitting between them. The CDR3 spells CASSEALRAYGYTF. The CDR3 nucleotides are TGTGCCAGCAGTGAAGCGCTGAGGGCCTATGGCTACACCTTC.

The rearrangement uses TRBV5-4 and TRBJ2-1; the match to TRBD2 covers 13 bases. The germline V gene encodes CDR1 SGHNT and CDR2 YYREEE (reference sequence). V was pared by 5 bases and J by 8 bases, with 7 bases of the junction left unmatched. The CDR3 loop spans 15 amino acids. The CDR3 reads CASRRTSGSIDEQFF. CDR3 nucleotides: TGTGCCAGCAGGAGGACTAGCGGGAGTATCGATGAGCAGTTCTTC.

The DNA of the CDR3 is TGTGCCAGCTCCAATGACAGATCTAATGAAAAACTGTTTTTT. Translating gives CASSNDRSNEKLFF. The chain employs TRBV27 and TRBJ1-4; perhaps TRBD1 as D (5 bases). The CDR3 covers 14 residues. Germline loops: CDR1 MNHEY, CDR2 SMNVEV (reference sequence). V lost 8 bases, J lost 3 bases, and 13 bases lay in between.